These 17 T cell receptor beta chains were all obtained from the same sample, sequenced in a study of human T cells and chemical hapten exposure (TCRdb year 2021). The time point label corresponds to: pre-sensitization, week 0. The sample's treatment or condition label, decoded: therapeutic diphenylcyclopropenone sensitization with weekly scalp DPC. To prepare the library, RACE was applied. Sequenced using a NextSeq 500. The public reads were reprocessed in TCRdb via fastp at Q25 and MiXCR, keeping in-frame beta chains. Entries that share a CDR3 protein sequence are merged under the most common genes and DNA. This sample has under 300,000 distinct CDR3 sequences in its table, and roughly 8% of those were observed once. Less than 1.5% of the sample rests with the top ten. The sequencing here drew on whole blood, taken in connection with sensitization to the hapten diphenylcyclopropenone (DPC). The source of these receptors is a man aged 18 to 30 with alopecia areata. Some clones in this sample may be carry-over from other donors' samples.

This clonotype came up many times. The genes are TRBV20-1 and TRBJ1-6; tentatively, D is TRBD1 (5 bases). CDR1 is DFQATT and CDR2 is SNEGSKA in the germline V gene (reference sequence). The CDR3 consists of 12 residues. V was cut by 2 bases and J by 8 bases, with 7 bases left in between. CDR3 region: CSARLTDSPLHF. CDR3 DNA: TGCAGTGCTAGATTGACAGATTCACCCCTCCACTTT.

The chain joins TRBV29-1 to TRBJ2-1; possible D gene TRBD1, 6 bases. CDR3 length equals 12 residues. Between the trimmed V and J ends, which lost 2 bases and 14 bases, there was a span of 16 bases. Germline-derived CDR1 and CDR2 are SQVTM and ANQGSEA. CDR3 bases: TGCAGCGTTGAAACGACAGGTCGAAAGGAGTTCTTC. It encodes CSVETTGRKEFF.

CDR3 DNA sequence: TGTGCCAGCAGTGTGGGGGAGTCCGGGGAGCTGTTTTTT. The encoded protein is CASSVGESGELFF. The chain employs TRBV6-2 or TRBV6-3 and TRBJ2-2, with D perhaps being TRBD1 or TRBD2 (5 bases each). The V and J ends lost 5 bases and 6 bases respectively, with 10 bases between them. The CDR3 is 13 residues long. Germline V gene sequence: CDR1 MNHEY, CDR2 SVGEGT.

This clonotype was counted a few times. V usage is TRBV10-1 and J usage is TRBJ2-1; D is undetermined. The CDR3 has 14 residues. CDR1 WNHNN and CDR2 SYGVQD come from the germline V gene (reference sequence). Trimming removed 0 bases at V and 4 bases at J, with 7 bases between. The CDR3 sequence: CASSESPLYNEQFF. The CDR3 DNA sequence: TGCGCCAGCAGTGAGTCTCCACTTTACAATGAGCAGTTCTTC.

The chain couples TRBV6-5 to TRBJ1-5; 10 nucleotides line up with TRBD1. Germline CDR1 reads MNHEY; CDR2 reads SVGAGI. CDR3 length: 15 residues. The V segment lost 5 bases and the J segment 2 bases; nucleotides outside the gene matches: 3. CDR3 region: CASSGDRGRNQPQHF. DNA for the CDR3: TGTGCCAGCAGTGGGGACAGGGGACGCAATCAGCCCCAGCATTTT.

V gene TRBV10-3 combines with J gene TRBJ2-2; weak D call: TRBD2 (5 bases). The CDR3 runs 13 residues. V was clipped by 6 bases and J by 9 bases, with 14 bases between them. From germline, CDR1 is ENHRY and CDR2 SYGVKD. The CDR3 protein is CAIRDSGLRELFF. CDR3 DNA: TGTGCCATCAGGGACTCCGGATTGCGGGAGCTGTTTTTT.

The chain has TRBV7-2 and TRBJ1-5; D ambiguous. The length of the CDR3 is 14 residues. Germline assignment: CDR1 SGHTA and CDR2 FQGNSA. The ends were cut back, 3 bases at V and 3 bases at J, with 9 bases in the middle. In DNA, the CDR3 is TGTGCCAGCAGCTTGTACCAGGTCAATCAGCCCCAGCATTTT. It specifies CASSLYQVNQPQHF. The variable domain in full, with the rest retrieved from reference TRBV7-2 and TRBJ1-5, is GAGVSQSPSNKVTEKGKDVELRCDPISGHTALYWYRQSLGQGLEFLIYFQGNSAPDKSGLPSDRFSAERTGGSVSTLTIQRTQQEDSAVYLCASSLYQVNQPQHFGDGTRLSIL.

The chain joins TRBV28 to TRBJ2-7, with TRBD1 matching over 9 bases. Germline CDR1 and CDR2: MDHEN and SYDVKM. V was clipped by 10 bases and J by 4 bases; unmatched bases: 8. The CDR3 covers 13 residues. The CDR3 sequence is CATVDRGKYEQYF. The DNA of the CDR3 is TGTGCCACCGTGGACAGGGGCAAATACGAGCAGTACTTC.

The rearrangement joins TRBV29-1 to TRBJ2-7; D is uncertain. The CDR3 runs 11 residues. Trimming shortened V by 0 bases and J by 6 bases, and 6 bases separated the two germline ends. Germline V gene lookup returns CDR1 SQVTM and CDR2 ANQGSEA. CDR3 nucleotides: TGCAGCGTTGAAGAGAATGGCGAGCAGTACTTC. It translates to CSVEENGEQYF.

This clonotype showed up many times. This sequence joins TRBV5-1 and TRBJ2-3, with TRBD1 identical over 12 bases. This CDR3 spans 18 amino acids. The V and J ends lost 4 bases and 4 bases, in that order; junction bases with no gene match: 13. The germline CDR1 and CDR2 sequences are SGHRS and YFSETQ. CDR3 DNA: TGCGCCAGCAGCGTGGACCCTCCCGGGACAGGGGGCCCAGATACGCAGTATTTT. The encoded protein is CASSVDPPGTGGPDTQYF.

The CDR3 coding sequence is TGTGCTAGTGGTTTGGATGGAAACACCATATATTTT. This codes for CASGLDGNTIYF. V and J are TRBV12-5 and TRBJ1-3, with D hard to call. The CDR3 has 12 amino acids. CDR1 is LGHNT, CDR2 FRNRAP, per germline. V was shortened by 1 base and J by 3 bases, with 1 base between the two germline ends.

CDR3 sequence reads: CASSLGQAGNSPLHF. The DNA for the CDR3 is TGTGCCAGCAGCTTAGGACAGGCGGGGAATTCACCCCTCCACTTT. The chain is built from TRBV7-2 and TRBJ1-6, with TRBD1 as a possible D gene (6 bases). V lost 1 base to trimming and J lost 7 bases, with 11 bases between them. There are 15 residues in the CDR3. Per the germline V gene, CDR1 is SGHTA and CDR2 is FQGNSA.

Only a few counts were recorded for this clonotype. The V call is TRBV5-1, the J call TRBJ2-2; perhaps TRBD1 as D (6 bases). CDR3 size: 18 residues. V lost 2 bases and J lost 6, with 23 bases in between. From germline, CDR1 is SGHRS and CDR2 YFSETQ. In DNA, the CDR3 is TGCGCCAGCAGCTTCAGGACGAGTACAGGGTTTTTCGCCGGGGAGCTGTTTTTT. Translating it yields CASSFRTSTGFFAGELFF.

The CDR3 loop is CASSHIWGAKQETQYF. The CDR3 nucleotides read TGTGCCAGCAGCCACATTTGGGGCGCCAAGCAAGAGACCCAGTACTTC. V and J are TRBV7-2 and TRBJ2-5; possibly TRBD1 for D (5 bases). The V end lost 5 bases, the J end lost 2 bases, and 18 bases lay between the germline ends. Germline lookup yields CDR1 SGHTA and CDR2 FQGNSA. The CDR3 has 16 amino acids.

This sequence joins TRBV5-4 and TRBJ1-5; D uncertain. CDR1 is SGHNT, CDR2 YYREEE, per germline (reference sequence). With 0 bases removed from V and 3 bases from J, the gap between germline ends came to 10 bases. The CDR3 spans 15 residues. The CDR3 protein is CASSLDVGSNQPQHF. The CDR3 DNA reads as TGTGCCAGCAGCTTGGATGTAGGGTCCAATCAGCCCCAGCATTTT.

The chain couples TRBV20-1 to TRBJ1-2; D remains ambiguous. CDR1 is DFQATT and CDR2 is SNEGSKA in the germline V gene (reference sequence). The CDR3 spans 14 residues. Trimming left V 0 bases short and J 2 bases short, with 10 bases between. CDR3 loop: CSARDLGRNYGYTF. In DNA form, the CDR3 reads TGCAGTGCTAGAGATCTGGGCAGAAACTATGGCTACACCTTC.

This clonotype has only a few counts. The gene calls are TRBV6-2 or TRBV6-3 and TRBJ1-1; D not resolved. In germline, CDR1 is MNHEY, CDR2 SVGEGT. The V and J ends lost 7 bases and 1 base respectively, with 13 bases between them. This CDR3 is built from 14 residues. CDR3 protein: CASNGHWPNTEAFF. CDR3 DNA sequence: TGTGCCAGCAATGGTCACTGGCCGAACACTGAAGCTTTCTTT.